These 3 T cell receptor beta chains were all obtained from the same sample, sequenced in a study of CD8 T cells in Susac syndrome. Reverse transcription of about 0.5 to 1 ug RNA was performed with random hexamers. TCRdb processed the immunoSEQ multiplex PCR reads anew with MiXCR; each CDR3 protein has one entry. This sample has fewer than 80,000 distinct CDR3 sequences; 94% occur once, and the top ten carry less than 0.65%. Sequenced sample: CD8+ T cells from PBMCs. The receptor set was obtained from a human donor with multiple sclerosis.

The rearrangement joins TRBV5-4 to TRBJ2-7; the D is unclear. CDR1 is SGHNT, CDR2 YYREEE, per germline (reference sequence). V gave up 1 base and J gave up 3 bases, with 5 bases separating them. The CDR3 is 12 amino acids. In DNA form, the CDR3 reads TGTGCCAGCAGCTTGTGGGGCTACGAGCAGTACTTC. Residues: CASSLWGYEQYF.

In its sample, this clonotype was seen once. The chain's CDR3 is CASSVLLADTQYF. The CDR3, as DNA: TGTGCCAGCAGCGTCCTACTAGCAGATACGCAGTATTTT. The chain has TRBV5-6 and TRBJ2-3, with D possibly being TRBD2 (5 bases). The CDR3 length is 13 residues. V lost 4 bases to trimming and J lost 4 bases, with 10 bases between them. Germline V gene sequence: CDR1 SGHDT, CDR2 YYEEEE.

CDR3: CASSSGLADSYEQYF. The CDR3 nucleotides read TGCGCCAGCAGCTCCGGACTAGCGGACTCCTACGAGCAGTACTTC. V is TRBV5-1 and J is TRBJ2-7; 10 bases match TRBD2. Trimming cost V 3 bases and J 0 bases; bases outside gene matches: 3. The CDR3 totals 15 residues. Germline CDR1 SGHRS, CDR2 YFSETQ.